A single sample gave rise to the 20 T cell receptor beta chains below, sequenced in a study of T-cell memory formation after mild COVID-19. MiXCR, run by TCRdb on the 5' RACE reads, gives a single entry per CDR3 protein. The table records just under 350,000 distinct CDR3 sequences, approximately 13% of them present only once. Sequencing was carried out using PBMCs or a T cell subset sorted from them (not recorded which). These receptors originate from a man aged 18 to 30 who had mild COVID-19 (a few samples of this study predate the infection). Cell type and time point are not known.

This clonotype was observed at least ten times. The CDR3 reads CASSAQEGLTEAFF. CDR3 bases: TGCGCCAGCAGCGCCCAGGAGGGTTTGACTGAAGCTTTCTTT. The chain joins TRBV5-1 to TRBJ1-1; D is undetermined. This CDR3 region has 14 residues. The germline V gene has CDR1 SGHRS and CDR2 YFSETQ. Deletions cut 4 bases from V and 5 bases from J, with 15 bases between. The complete variable domain, with remaining parts taken from reference TRBV5-1 and TRBJ1-1, reads KAGVTQTPRYLIKTRGQQVTLSCSPISGHRSVSWYQQTPGQGLQFLFEYFSETQRNKGNFPGRFSGRQFSNSRSEMNVSTLELGDSALYLCASSAQEGLTEAFFGQGTRLTVV.

V is TRBV12-3 or TRBV12-4 and J is TRBJ2-1, with D possibly being TRBD2 (6 bases). CDR3 length: 14 residues. V was trimmed by 5 bases and J by 0 bases, leaving 8 bases between them. The CDR3, as DNA: TGTGCCAGCAGTCGGGAGTTCTCCTACAATGAGCAGTTCTTC. As protein: CASSREFSYNEQFF.

This chain connects TRBV4-3 to TRBJ1-5, with TRBD1 identical over 8 bases. The CDR3 has 14 residues. CDR1 LGHNA and CDR2 YSLEER come from the germline V gene. The V segment lost 4 bases and the J segment 5 bases; nucleotides outside the gene matches: 4. CDR3 amino acids: CASSLHRGYQPQHF. The DNA of the CDR3 is TGCGCCAGCAGCCTCCACAGGGGGTATCAGCCCCAGCATTTT.

J is TRBJ1-1 and V is TRBV11-2; 7 nucleotides match TRBD1. CDR1 SGHAT and CDR2 FQNNGV come from the germline V gene. The CDR3 is 15 residues long. The V and J ends lost 7 bases and 5 bases, in that order; junction bases with no gene match: 13. The CDR3 nucleotides read TGTGCCAGCAACCAATGGACAGGCCAAGGGACTGAAGCTTTCTTT. Encoded protein: CASNQWTGQGTEAFF.

V and J are TRBV6-5 and TRBJ1-5; unclear D gene. Germline CDR1 is MNHEY and CDR2 is SVGAGI. The length of the CDR3 is 12 residues. Trimming shortened V by 4 bases and J by 10 bases, and 11 bases separated the two germline ends. The CDR3 region is CASSSGIEPQHF. The CDR3 DNA sequence: TGTGCCAGCAGTTCGGGGATCGAACCCCAGCATTTT.

The CDR3 here is CASSFRGEEGNQPQHF. The DNA for the CDR3 is TGTGCCAGCAGCTTTAGAGGGGAGGAAGGCAATCAGCCCCAGCATTTT. This chain joins TRBV7-2 and TRBJ1-5; the D gene is possibly TRBD1 (5 bases). Between the trimmed V and J ends, which lost 3 bases and 2 bases, there was a span of 14 bases. This CDR3 is 16 amino acids long. Germline values: CDR1 SGHTA, CDR2 FQGNSA. Together with reference TRBV7-2 and TRBJ1-5, the CDR3 gives the full variable domain: GAGVSQSPSNKVTEKGKDVELRCDPISGHTALYWYRQSLGQGLEFLIYFQGNSAPDKSGLPSDRFSAERTGGSVSTLTIQRTQQEDSAVYLCASSFRGEEGNQPQHFGDGTRLSIL.

This clonotype was detected many times. The CDR3 sequence: CASSLVGQGGPEQFF. In DNA, the CDR3 is TGTGCCAGCAGCTTAGTGGGACAGGGGGGCCCAGAGCAGTTCTTC. The chain uses TRBV7-9 and TRBJ2-1, with 11 bases identical to TRBD1. The CDR3 loop spans 15 amino acids. The germline V gene encodes CDR1 SEHNR and CDR2 FQNEAQ (reference sequence). Trimming cost V 1 base and J 10 bases; bases outside gene matches: 6.

The chain employs TRBV9 and TRBJ2-1; D gene uncertain. The CDR3 runs to 14 residues. Per the germline V gene, CDR1 is SGDLS and CDR2 is YYNGEE. With 0 bases removed from V and 7 bases from J, the gap between germline ends came to 11 bases. The CDR3, as DNA: TGTGCCAGCAGCGTAGATCCAGTAAGGAATGAGCAGTTCTTC. Translation gives CASSVDPVRNEQFF.

V and J are TRBV10-3 and TRBJ2-6; unclear D gene. CDR1 is ENHRY and CDR2 is SYGVKD in the germline V gene. The CDR3 length is 13 residues. V lost 9 bases, J lost 1 base, and 7 bases lay in between. CDR3 coding DNA: TGTGCCATGAAGGGTTCTGGGGCCAACGTCCTGACTTTC. Translation gives CAMKGSGANVLTF.

The gene calls are TRBV12-3 or TRBV12-4 and TRBJ2-5; tentative D call: TRBD1 (6 bases). The CDR3 spans 14 residues. V was shortened by 8 bases and J by 1 base, with 14 bases between the two germline ends. This chain's CDR3 is CASGRDNTQETQYF. The CDR3 DNA follows: TGTGCCAGCGGCCGGGACAACACCCAAGAGACCCAGTACTTC.

This clonotype was seen more than once but under ten times. This chain links TRBV12-3 or TRBV12-4 with TRBJ2-7; D is possibly TRBD1 (5 bases). V lost 6 bases and J 4 bases, leaving 16 bases between the germline ends. This CDR3 is built from 14 residues. The CDR3 here is CASRQAGQGYEQYF. The CDR3 DNA reads as TGTGCCAGCAGACAAGCAGGGCAAGGGTACGAGCAGTACTTC.

This clonotype was seen many times. The CDR3 DNA reads as TGCGCCAGCAGCTTGGTCGGGACCCAGTACTTC. Its translation is CASSLVGTQYF. The chain carries TRBV5-1 and TRBJ2-5; D unresolved. CDR1 SGHRS and CDR2 YFSETQ come from the germline V gene. Trimming pared 0 bases from V and 7 bases from J, leaving 4 bases between. This CDR3 comprises 11 residues.

This clonotype was counted ten times or more. The chain is built from TRBV4-1 and TRBJ1-2; weak D call: TRBD1 (6 bases). The CDR3 is 15 amino acids. In germline, CDR1 is MGHRA, CDR2 YSYEKL. V was trimmed by 3 bases and J by 6 bases, leaving 17 bases between them. DNA of the CDR3: TGCGCCAGCAGCCAGAGGGGGGGAGTTGAGAATGGCTACACCTTC. It encodes CASSQRGGVENGYTF.

V and J are TRBV7-9 and TRBJ1-3; D uncertain. This CDR3 has 13 residues. The germline gives CDR1 SEHNR, CDR2 FQNEAQ (reference sequence). Trimming took off 5 bases at V and 8 bases at J, with 13 bases between the two ends. CDR3 in amino acids: CASSRRDTYTIYF. Here the CDR3 DNA reads TGTGCCAGCAGCCGCCGGGATACTTACACCATATATTTT.

J is TRBJ2-2 and V is TRBV24-1; D is perhaps TRBD1 or TRBD2 (6 bases each). V shed 9 bases and J shed 4 bases, with 11 bases lying between them. The CDR3 is 13 amino acids. Germline-derived CDR1 and CDR2 are KGHDR and SFDVKD. The CDR3 DNA sequence: TGTGCCACCGGCGAGGGGGGCACCGGGGAGCTGTTTTTT. Protein product: CATGEGGTGELFF.

The chain carries TRBV4-2 and TRBJ2-5; D not certain. The V and J ends lost 0 bases and 4 bases respectively, with 9 bases between them. The germline gives CDR1 LGHNA, CDR2 YNFKEQ. The CDR3 contains 14 residues. CDR3 sequence: CASSQDKGLETQYF. DNA for the CDR3: TGTGCCAGCAGCCAAGATAAAGGGTTAGAGACCCAGTACTTC.

The chain employs TRBV5-1 and TRBJ1-6, with D perhaps TRBD1 (5 bases). The CDR3 contains 14 residues. CDR1 is SGHRS and CDR2 is YFSETQ in the germline V gene. Trimming stripped 2 bases from V and 7 bases from J, with 10 bases between. CDR3 in DNA: TGCGCCAGCAGCTTTGAACAGGAGAATTCACCCCTCCACTTT. Translated, it gives CASSFEQENSPLHF.

This clonotype was recorded many times. The chain couples TRBV6-6 to TRBJ1-2, with D uncertain. Trimming stripped 2 bases from V and 0 bases from J, with 4 bases between. CDR3 length equals 13 residues. The germline CDR1 and CDR2 sequences are MNHNY and SVGAGI (reference sequence). DNA of the CDR3: TGTGCCAGCAGTTACCTAGCTAACTATGGCTACACCTTC. Translation: CASSYLANYGYTF.

This clonotype was counted a few times. The chain couples TRBV19 to TRBJ2-2; D not resolved. The CDR3 loop spans 14 amino acids. V was trimmed by 7 bases and J by 1 base, leaving 10 bases between them. Germline CDR1 LNHDA, CDR2 SQIVND (reference sequence). This chain's CDR3 is CASTRAGNTGELFF. In nucleotides, the CDR3 is TGTGCCAGTACCCGGGCAGGGAACACCGGGGAGCTGTTTTTT.

This clonotype was seen a few times. The chain uses TRBV7-3 and TRBJ1-5; D gene uncertain. V gave up 1 base and J gave up 4 bases, with 5 bases separating them. The CDR3 sequence is 13 residues long. The V gene's germline CDR1 is SGHTA and CDR2 FQGTGA. CDR3 amino acids: CASSLKPNQPQHF. The CDR3 nucleotides are TGTGCCAGCAGCTTAAAACCTAATCAGCCCCAGCATTTT. The full variable domain, in which reference TRBV7-3 and TRBJ1-5 provide the parts outside the CDR3, is GAGVSQTPSNKVTEKGKYVELRCDPISGHTALYWYRQSLGQGPEFLIYFQGTGAADDSGLPNDRFFAVRPEGSVSTLKIQRTERGDSAVYLCASSLKPNQPQHFGDGTRLSIL.